These 10 T cell receptor beta chains were all obtained from the same sample, sequenced in a study of cytomegalovirus exposure and HLA in healthy donors. The primer mix had 60 Vbeta and 13 Jbeta primers. The data were produced by immunoSEQ multiplex PCR, yet TCRdb's version contains in-frame clones alone and is incomplete. The sample has about 160,000 clones; less than 90% are singletons. The sample taken for sequencing was PBMCs. Source of these receptors: a woman aged 18 to 35 in good health and CMV-seronegative.

This clone was found once. The genes are TRBV4-1 and TRBJ2-2; 9 nucleotides line up with TRBD1. Germline values: CDR1 MGHRA, CDR2 YSYEKL. The CDR3 is made up of 16 amino acids. Germline trimming cut 0 bases from V and 8 bases from J; bases unmatched to any gene: 7. The CDR3 here is CASSQEGQGLAGELFF. CDR3 nucleotides: TGCGCCAGCAGCCAAGAGGGACAGGGTTTGGCGGGGGAGCTGTTTTTT.

CDR3 residues: CASSLILAADNEQFF. CDR3 bases: TGTGCCAGCAGCTTAATACTAGCTGCAGACAATGAGCAGTTCTTC. The rearrangement uses TRBV7-3 and TRBJ2-1; possibly TRBD2 for D (6 bases). The germline CDR1 and CDR2 sequences are SGHTA and FQGTGA. The CDR3 totals 15 residues. Trimming shortened V by 1 base and J by 5 bases, and 12 bases separated the two germline ends. Full variable domain (missing parts from reference TRBV7-3 and TRBJ2-1): GAGVSQTPSNKVTEKGKYVELRCDPISGHTALYWYRQSLGQGPEFLIYFQGTGAADDSGLPNDRFFAVRPEGSVSTLKIQRTERGDSAVYLCASSLILAADNEQFFGPGTRLTVL.

V and J are TRBV28 and TRBJ2-1; TRBD2 might be the D (5 bases). The V end was cut by 4 bases, the J end by 10 bases, with 20 bases between. Germline assignment: CDR1 MDHEN and CDR2 SYDVKM. The CDR3 sequence is 15 residues long. The CDR3 DNA is TGTGCCAGCAGTTCATACCCTCTAGCCCCCCGAGAGCAGTTCTTC. Translating gives CASSSYPLAPREQFF.

This clone has a single count. The chain uses TRBV19 and TRBJ2-5; the D is unclear. V lost 5 bases to trimming and J lost 5 bases, with 12 bases between them. The CDR3 length is 13 residues. CDR1 and CDR2 (germline): LNHDA, SQIVND (reference sequence). In DNA, the CDR3 is TGTGCCAGTAGTCCCCGAACATCGGAGACCCAGTACTTC. It codes for CASSPRTSETQYF.

The genes are TRBV27 and TRBJ1-2; no clear D gene. CDR3 length: 15 residues. V gave up 3 bases and J gave up 7 bases, with 18 bases separating them. CDR1 is MNHEY, CDR2 SMNVEV, per germline (reference sequence). For the CDR3, the DNA is TGTGCCAGCAGTTTTAGCGGAGGGATGGTTGGTGGCTACACCTTC. This sequence encodes CASSFSGGMVGGYTF.

This sequence joins TRBV29-1 and TRBJ1-2; possibly TRBD1 for D (5 bases). V shed 6 bases and J shed 0 bases, with 17 bases lying between them. This CDR3 spans 15 amino acids. Germline-derived CDR1 and CDR2 are SQVTM and ANQGSEA. CDR3 protein: CSVRNGQGANYGYTF. CDR3 DNA: TGCAGCGTGCGAAACGGGCAGGGCGCTAACTATGGCTACACCTTC.

This clone was counted only a few times. The rearrangement joins TRBV28 to TRBJ1-5; perhaps TRBD1 as D (6 bases). CDR1 and CDR2 from the germline V gene are MDHEN and SYDVKM. The V and J ends lost 6 bases and 5 bases respectively, with 14 bases between them. The CDR3 runs 14 residues. As DNA, the CDR3 is TGTGCCAGCAGCCTTATACAGGGTTATCAGCCCCAGCATTTT. It yields the protein CASSLIQGYQPQHF.

CDR3 protein: CASSYSHREGYGYTF. CDR3 in DNA: TGTGCCAGCAGTTACTCCCACAGGGAAGGGTATGGCTACACCTTC. The genes are TRBV6-5 and TRBJ1-2, with D possibly TRBD1 on 6 matching bases. Deletions cut 0 bases from V and 5 bases from J, with 13 bases between. The CDR3 totals 15 residues. CDR1 is MNHEY and CDR2 is SVGAGI in the germline V gene.

The genes are TRBV5-5 and TRBJ2-1, with D possibly matching TRBD1 (6 bases). With 3 bases removed from V and 4 bases from J, the gap between germline ends came to 14 bases. The germline V gene has CDR1 SGHKS and CDR2 YYEKEE (reference sequence). The CDR3 spans 15 residues. CDR3 in DNA: TGTGCCAGCAGCTCGCAGGCCGGACAGTACAATGAGCAGTTCTTC. Its protein is CASSSQAGQYNEQFF.

This clone was observed a few times. V is TRBV6-5 and J is TRBJ1-1; 7 bases agree with TRBD1. CDR3 length equals 15 residues. Trimming cost V 6 bases and J 4 bases; bases outside gene matches: 11. Germline lookup yields CDR1 MNHEY and CDR2 SVGAGI. CDR3: CASRYITTGATEAFF. CDR3 sequence (DNA): TGTGCCAGCAGGTATATCACCACAGGGGCCACTGAAGCTTTCTTT.